One sample yielded the 2 T cell receptor beta chains listed below, sequenced in a study of blood T cell repertoires in COVID-19. Data came from immunoSEQ multiplex PCR; TCRdb stores just in-frame clones and leaves some out. The sample has more than 90,000 clones; 80% to 85% are singletons. The sample comprised peripheral blood. The receptors shown here come from a woman aged 70-85 years with acute or convalescent COVID-19.

This clone was seen a handful of times. The chain couples TRBV3-1 (or the pseudogene TRBV3-2) to TRBJ2-2; D possibly corresponds to TRBD2 (6 bases). Per germline, CDR1 LGHDT and CDR2 YNNKEL (reference sequence). The CDR3 sequence is 14 residues long. V lost 4 bases, J lost 5 bases, and 11 bases lay in between. This CDR3 is CASSLNGGTGELFF. The DNA of the CDR3 is TGTGCCAGCAGCCTGAACGGGGGAACCGGGGAGCTGTTTTTT.

The chain joins TRBV6-5 to TRBJ2-7; TRBD1 matches 9 bases. In germline, CDR1 is MNHEY, CDR2 SVGAGI. The length of the CDR3 is 14 residues. J gave up 2 bases and V 5 bases, and 4 bases lay outside the gene matches. The CDR3: CASSLGQGTYEQYF. CDR3 DNA sequence: TGTGCCAGCAGTCTGGGACAGGGTACCTACGAGCAGTACTTC.